This T cell receptor beta chain was sequenced in a study of spatial heterogeneity in lung cancer. The wider study: 72 TRACERx patients with early, untreated non-small cell lung cancer donated samples. Alpha-chain sequences were detected in numbers that were consistently lower than beta-chain sequences. Taken at a median of approximately 2 years after resection, follow-up PBMC samples underwent sequencing when available.

This clonotype was recorded at least ten times. Time point meaning: blood at routine non-recurrence follow-up after resection. The authors sequenced whole RNA from tumor, nontumor lung or frozen PBMC without sorting. TCR cDNA molecules each had a unique molecular identifier. In TCRdb, the 5' RACE reads were re-called with MiXCR into one record per CDR3 protein. The table includes 50,000 to 60,000 distinct CDR3 sequences, around 7% detected once. The source is a female donor with early-stage non-small cell lung cancer. The sequences come from PBMCs, collected at follow-up.

The CDR3 region is CAHGQADTQYF. CDR3 sequence (DNA): TGTGCCCACGGACAGGCAGATACGCAGTATTTT. This chain links TRBV6-2 or TRBV6-3 with TRBJ2-3, with 7 nucleotides matching TRBD1. With V trimmed by 11 bases and J by 4 bases, 3 bases remained unmatched. The CDR3 totals 11 residues. Germline-derived CDR1 and CDR2 are MNHEY and SVGEGT.